Sequencing of this TCR beta chain was carried out in a study of shared clonotypes between healthy human individuals. At the level of the study: Each donor contributed plates that comprised three CD4 naive, three CD4 memory, two CD8 naive and one CD8 memory.

The CDR3 consists of 15 residues. Germline-derived CDR1 and CDR2 are MDHEN and SYDVKM. The V end lost 5 bases, the J end lost 3 bases, and 16 bases lay between the germline ends. Free of recent acute infections or vaccinations, the donors were healthy HIV-negative adults. Here immunoSEQ multiplex PCR was the method, and the copy in TCRdb shows in-frame clones only, minus some. The sample has approximately 530,000 clones, 95% to 97% seen once. The sequenced sample consisted of naive CD4+ T cells sorted from blood. Subset meaning: CD45RA+ positively selected. The clonotype originates from a woman aged 30 to 39 in good health. The chain has TRBV28 and TRBJ1-1; the D gene is possibly TRBD1 (5 bases). The CDR3 region is CASSLGPTGDTEAFF. The CDR3 DNA sequence: TGTGCCAGCAGTCTCGGCCCAACGGGGGACACTGAAGCTTTCTTT.